One sample yielded the 29 T cell receptor beta chains listed below, sequenced in a study of lymphopenia after photon versus proton radiotherapy. Clones were sequenced by immunoSEQ multiplex PCR, and TCRdb holds only the in-frame ones, with some missing. Among some 27,000 clones listed, approximately 86% were seen once. The sequenced sample was peripheral blood, obtained from a patient treated with photon-based radiotherapy. The receptors were sampled from a man aged 50 to 59 with gastric cancer.

J is TRBJ2-4 and V is TRBV27; D assignment may be TRBD1 or TRBD2 (7 bases each). Germline-derived CDR1 and CDR2 are MNHEY and SMNVEV (reference sequence). This CDR3 comprises 16 residues. Trimming removed 5 bases at V and 7 bases at J, with 21 bases between. The CDR3 DNA reads TGTGCCAGCAGTCCCTCTCCCCAGGGGGGGTCGAACATTCAGTACTTC. This sequence encodes CASSPSPQGGSNIQYF.

The V and J genes are TRBV30 and TRBJ1-5; D unclear. The CDR3 is 14 residues long. Germline lookup yields CDR1 GTSNPN and CDR2 SVGIG (reference sequence). V shed 2 bases and J shed 5 bases, with 13 bases lying between them. CDR3 protein: CAWSRAALDQPQHF. In nucleotides, the CDR3 is TGTGCCTGGAGTAGGGCAGCCCTTGATCAGCCCCAGCATTTT.

J is TRBJ2-4 and V is TRBV7-2; D ambiguous. With 5 bases removed from V and 8 bases from J, the gap between germline ends came to 22 bases. The CDR3 contains 16 residues. Germline V gene lookup returns CDR1 SGHTA and CDR2 FQGNSA. The CDR3 sequence: CASSPITVRLKDIQYF. The CDR3 nucleotides are TGTGCCAGCAGCCCAATCACGGTGCGGCTGAAAGACATTCAGTACTTC.

This clone has just one count. The chain carries TRBV7-8 and TRBJ1-3, with TRBD1 identical over 8 bases. This CDR3 is built from 15 residues. Germline V CDR1 and CDR2: SGHVS, FQNEAQ. V trimming: 5 bases; J trimming: 7 bases; junction bases outside the gene matches: 10. This chain's CDR3 is CASSLQLGQGNTIYF. The CDR3 nucleotides are TGTGCCAGCAGCCTACAGCTAGGACAGGGTAACACCATATATTTT.

The count of this clone is one. The genes are TRBV6-1 and TRBJ1-2; TRBD1 agrees at 8 bases. V was pared by 4 bases and J by 4 bases, with 5 bases of the junction left unmatched. In germline, CDR1 is MNHNS, CDR2 SASEGT. This CDR3 has 14 residues. The CDR3 here is CASSAWDRPYGYTF. In DNA, the CDR3 is TGTGCCAGCAGTGCCTGGGACAGGCCCTATGGCTACACCTTC.

The chain's CDR3 is CASREGDQETQYF. In DNA, the CDR3 is TGCGCCAGCAGGGAGGGGGACCAAGAGACCCAGTACTTC. This rearrangement joins TRBV5-1 to TRBJ2-5; D may match TRBD1 or TRBD2 (6 bases each). The CDR3 has 13 residues. Germline V gene sequence: CDR1 SGHRS, CDR2 YFSETQ. Trimming removed 5 bases from V and 0 bases from J, with 8 bases in between.

The chain combines TRBV30 with TRBJ1-2; no reliable D call. Trimming left V 6 bases short and J 2 bases short, with 19 bases between. CDR1 GTSNPN and CDR2 SVGIG come from the germline V gene (reference sequence). There are 15 residues in the CDR3. The CDR3 bases are TGTGCCTGCCCTGGGTGGGCACGGCTAAACTATGGCTACACCTTC. This translates into CACPGWARLNYGYTF. The full variable domain, completed using reference TRBV30 and TRBJ1-2, is SQTIHQWPATLVQPVGSPLSLECTVEGTSNPNLYWYRQAAGRGLQLLFYSVGIGQISSEVPQNLSASRPQDRQFILSSKKLLLSDSGFYLCACPGWARLNYGYTFGSGTRLTVV.

V gene TRBV9 combines with J gene TRBJ1-3; D is ambiguous. Germline CDR1 is SGDLS and CDR2 is YYNGEE. The V gene lost 0 bases and the J gene lost 0 bases, with 7 bases spanning the gap. The CDR3 runs to 15 residues. The CDR3 nucleotides are TGTGCCAGCAGCGTAGGACGGTCCTCTGGAAACACCATATATTTT. It encodes CASSVGRSSGNTIYF.

The chain uses TRBV19 and TRBJ1-6; D is undetermined. The CDR3 has 16 amino acids. Trimming cost V 3 bases and J 3 bases, with 12 bases left between them. Per the germline V gene, CDR1 is LNHDA and CDR2 is SQIVND (reference sequence). CDR3 nucleotides: TGTGCCAGTAGTATTTGGCCGGCTAGCTATAATTCACCCCTCCACTTT. Protein: CASSIWPASYNSPLHF. Full variable domain (outside the CDR3, taken from reference TRBV19 and TRBJ1-6): DGGITQSPKYLFRKEGQNVTLSCEQNLNHDAMYWYRQDPGQGLRLIYYSQIVNDFQKGDIAEGYSVSREKKESFPLTVTSAQKNPTAFYLCASSIWPASYNSPLHFGNGTRLTVT.

The chain joins TRBV9 to TRBJ2-2; D perhaps matches TRBD1 (5 bases). The CDR3 sequence is 19 residues long. Between the trimmed V and J ends, which lost 0 bases and 2 bases, there was a span of 20 bases. Germline CDR1 reads SGDLS; CDR2 reads YYNGEE. DNA for the CDR3: TGTGCCAGCAGCGTAGAACCGGTGACAGCCATGCCCAACACCGGGGAGCTGTTTTTT. Translated: CASSVEPVTAMPNTGELFF. Full variable domain (outside the CDR3, taken from reference TRBV9 and TRBJ2-2): DSGVTQTPKHLITATGQRVTLRCSPRSGDLSVYWYQQSLDQGLQFLIQYYNGEERAKGNILERFSAQQFPDLHSELNLSSLELGDSALYFCASSVEPVTAMPNTGELFFGEGSRLTVL.

The V gene is TRBV6-1, the J gene TRBJ1-5; 8 positions agree with TRBD1. Germline V CDR1 and CDR2: MNHNS, SASEGT. CDR3 length equals 13 residues. Trimming at V came to 6 bases and at J to 6 bases, leaving 4 bases not matched to a gene. DNA for the CDR3: TGTGCCAGCAGGGCAGGGGGCTTTCAGCCCCAGCATTTT. It is translated as CASRAGGFQPQHF.

The chain's CDR3 is CASSLRTSQTDTQYF. The CDR3 nucleotides read TGTGCCAGTAGTCTACGGACTAGTCAAACAGATACGCAGTATTTT. This chain connects TRBV19 to TRBJ2-3, with TRBD2 matching over 7 bases. CDR3 length: 15 residues. V dropped 5 bases and J dropped 3; count of bases not matched to a gene: 8. Germline V gene data show CDR1 as LNHDA and CDR2 as SQIVND (reference sequence). The whole variable domain, remainder taken from reference TRBV19 and TRBJ2-3, is DGGITQSPKYLFRKEGQNVTLSCEQNLNHDAMYWYRQDPGQGLRLIYYSQIVNDFQKGDIAEGYSVSREKKESFPLTVTSAQKNPTAFYLCASSLRTSQTDTQYFGPGTRLTVL.

This clone is large by share. This chain joins TRBV7-6 and TRBJ2-5, with a possible D match to TRBD1 (5 bases). The ends were cut back, 2 bases at V and 2 bases at J, with 6 bases in the middle. Germline V gives CDR1 SGHVS, CDR2 FNYEAQ. The CDR3 loop spans 13 amino acids. As DNA, the CDR3 is TGTGCCAGCAGCTTACACAGGCAAGAGACCCAGTACTTC. This translates into CASSLHRQETQYF.

The chain employs TRBV10-2 and TRBJ2-7; 11 bases are shared with TRBD1. Germline assignment: CDR1 WSHSY and CDR2 SAAADI. This CDR3 has 14 residues. J lost 7 bases, V lost 6 bases, and 8 bases had no gene match. As DNA, the CDR3 is TGCGCCAGCAGCGTCGGACAGGGGGCTTTGGAGCAGTACGTC. Translating it yields CASSVGQGALEQYV.

The chain has TRBV10-2 and TRBJ2-7; 10 nucleotides match TRBD2. This CDR3 has 14 residues. CDR1 and CDR2 (germline): WSHSY, SAAADI. V dropped 7 bases and J dropped 0; count of bases not matched to a gene: 3. In nucleotides, the CDR3 is TGCGCCAGCACCGGACTAGCGGACTCCTACGAGCAGTACTTC. Protein product: CASTGLADSYEQYF.

J is TRBJ1-4 and V is TRBV25-1; no firm D call. This CDR3 is built from 13 residues. The V gene lost 9 bases and the J gene lost 0 bases, with 8 bases spanning the gap. Germline loops: CDR1 MGHDK, CDR2 SYGVNS. The CDR3 DNA reads TGTGCCAGTGCCCCATCAACTAATGAAAAACTGTTTTTT. Its protein product is CASAPSTNEKLFF.

The CDR3 coding sequence is TGTGCCAGCAGCGAACCGGGACATAAATATGGCTACACCTTC. It codes for CASSEPGHKYGYTF. The chain recombines TRBV6-6 with TRBJ1-2; D perhaps matches TRBD1 (6 bases). Germline V gives CDR1 MNHNY, CDR2 SVGAGI (reference sequence). The V end was cut by 6 bases, the J end by 5 bases, with 16 bases between. This CDR3 is 14 amino acids long.

The rearrangement links TRBV7-6 to TRBJ2-5; a possible D gene is TRBD1 (5 bases). The CDR3 is 14 amino acids. Trimming stripped 2 bases from V and 5 bases from J, with 12 bases between. From germline, CDR1 is SGHVS and CDR2 FNYEAQ. The CDR3 region has the DNA TGTGCCAGCAGCTTAACAGGAATTGGGGAGACCCAGTACTTC. Translating it yields CASSLTGIGETQYF.

The chain couples TRBV7-8 to TRBJ2-7, with 13 bases fitting TRBD2. Looked up from germline, CDR1 is SGHVS and CDR2 is FQNEAQ. This CDR3 contains 16 residues. The ends lost 6 bases at V and 1 base at J; junction bases unmatched: 6. The CDR3 reads CASRLAGGPSSYEQYF. In DNA, the CDR3 is TGTGCCAGCAGACTAGCGGGGGGGCCGTCGTCCTACGAGCAGTACTTC.

This clone was seen a single time. The V gene is TRBV7-8, the J gene TRBJ2-3; possible D gene TRBD1, 6 bases. Germline values: CDR1 SGHVS, CDR2 FQNEAQ. Trimming took off 5 bases at V and 4 bases at J, with 7 bases between the two ends. The CDR3 contains 12 residues. The CDR3 DNA is TGTGCCAGCAGCCCAGGGGCAGATACGCAGTATTTT. This codes for CASSPGADTQYF.

The rearrangement links TRBV6-4 to TRBJ2-2, with 9 bases fitting TRBD2. The CDR3 runs to 17 residues. In germline, CDR1 is MRHNA, CDR2 SNTAGT. Unmatched junction bases numbered 5, after V lost 0 bases and J lost 3 bases. Here the CDR3 DNA reads TGTGCCAGCAGTGACTCGATTCTAGCGGGGTACACCGGGGAGCTGTTTTTT. This encodes CASSDSILAGYTGELFF.

The chain carries TRBV4-2 and TRBJ2-2; no reliable D call. Trimming took 1 base from V and 5 from J, leaving 2 bases between them. Germline V gives CDR1 LGHNA, CDR2 YNFKEQ. The CDR3 runs to 12 residues. CDR3 sequence (DNA): TGTGCCAGCAGCCAAGTTACCGGGGAGCTGTTTTTT. This sequence encodes CASSQVTGELFF.

The chain couples TRBV30 to TRBJ2-1, with D uncertain. The V end lost 0 bases, the J end lost 9 bases, and 9 bases lay between the germline ends. CDR1 and CDR2 (germline): GTSNPN, SVGIG (reference sequence). There are 12 residues in the CDR3. This chain's CDR3 is CAWSVRGVEQFF. CDR3 nucleotides: TGTGCCTGGAGTGTACGTGGGGTTGAGCAGTTCTTC.

The gene calls are TRBV7-6 and TRBJ1-2; TRBD1 agrees at 8 bases. CDR1 is SGHVS and CDR2 is FNYEAQ in the germline V gene. The V gene end was trimmed by 5 bases and the J gene end by 1 base; junction bases not matched to a gene: 12. The CDR3 spans 17 residues. CDR3 in amino acids: CASSQRPSGQGNYGYTF. CDR3 bases: TGTGCCAGCAGCCAACGACCGAGCGGACAGGGTAACTATGGCTACACCTTC.

This chain links TRBV9 with TRBJ2-7, with D perhaps matching TRBD2 (5 bases). Trimming took off 4 bases at V and 3 bases at J, with 23 bases between the two ends. Germline V gene lookup returns CDR1 SGDLS and CDR2 YYNGEE. CDR3 length: 17 residues. DNA of the CDR3: TGTGCCAGCAGCCACCATATAAGTCAGAATGACTACTACGAGCAGTACTTC. Translation: CASSHHISQNDYYEQYF.

The chain has TRBV19 and TRBJ1-4; D is uncertain. The germline V gene encodes CDR1 LNHDA and CDR2 SQIVND (reference sequence). The CDR3 runs to 12 residues. Trimming removed 2 bases from V and 7 bases from J, with 5 bases in between. As DNA, the CDR3 is TGTGCCAGTAGTATAAGAAGTGAAAAACTGTTTTTT. Its protein product is CASSIRSEKLFF.

V is TRBV7-8 and J is TRBJ1-2, with TRBD1 as a possible D gene (5 bases). The CDR3 has 14 amino acids. Germline CDR1 and CDR2: SGHVS and FQNEAQ. Trimming cost V 5 bases and J 4 bases, with 14 bases left between them. CDR3 coding DNA: TGTGCCAGCAGCGGGGGACCCCTAGTCTATGGCTACACCTTC. Protein: CASSGGPLVYGYTF.

This sequence joins TRBV18 and TRBJ2-1, with D unresolved. Trimming cost V 6 bases and J 6 bases, with 12 bases left between them. The germline CDR1 and CDR2 sequences are KGHSH and LQKENI. The CDR3 is 13 amino acids. This CDR3 is CASSKSKINEQFF. CDR3 DNA sequence: TGTGCCAGCTCCAAATCCAAGATCAATGAGCAGTTCTTC.

This rearrangement joins TRBV19 to TRBJ1-2; D possibly corresponds to TRBD1 (5 bases). The CDR3 is 13 amino acids. CDR1 LNHDA and CDR2 SQIVND come from the germline V gene (reference sequence). V lost 8 bases and J 3 bases, leaving 13 bases between the germline ends. CDR3 sequence: CASSWDRYYGYTF. The CDR3 region has the DNA TGTGCCAGTTCCTGGGACCGGTACTATGGCTACACCTTC.